Ten or more counts support the clone carrying this TCR beta chain. The source of the sample is a study of T cells in Graves' hyperthyroidism and ophthalmopathy. Researchers amplified the TCR beta CDR3 regions from RNA transcripts. The HTBI primer set drove a first-round RT-PCR of the TCR CDR3. TCRdb reanalysed the multiplex PCR reads using MiXCR and keeps one entry per CDR3 protein. The data hold roughly 500,000 distinct CDR3 sequences, with 46% observed a single time. In germline, CDR1 is SNHLY, CDR2 FYNNEI. CDR3 length: 12 residues. Deletions cut 7 bases from V and 3 bases from J, with 9 bases between.

The sample comprised peripheral blood or thyroid tissue (not recorded which). The chain joins TRBV2 to TRBJ1-2; D call uncertain. The sequence came from an adult woman with Graves' disease, either hyperthyroidism or ophthalmopathy (not recorded which). The CDR3 spells CASNVGDYGYTF. CDR3 in DNA: TGTGCCAGCAACGTGGGAGACTATGGCTACACCTTC.